The rows below give T cell receptor beta chains drawn from one sample of a study of OX40 agonist ivuxolimab in advanced cancers. TCRdb's table, derived via immunoSEQ multiplex PCR, lists solely in-frame clones and lacks some. The sample consists of 55,000 to 85,000 clones, 75% to 90% of them appearing once. This sample comprised CD4+ or CD8+ T cells sorted from blood, obtained in a trial of the OX40 agonist ivuxolimab. These receptors came from an adult with an advanced solid tumor such as melanoma, head and neck, liver or kidney cancer. Each CDR3 is given with its conserved first and last residue. Each record gives: J gene, D gene, V gene, CDR3 length, clone size, CDR3 protein, CDR3 DNA. A D gene is named only where the DNA matches it firmly. Expanded clones get a size class; other rows say once, few or many, or leave the size out.

j_call: TRBJ1-6; d_call: -; v_call: TRBV5-6; cdr3_length: 14; clone_size: few; cdr3_aa: CASSLGQGRTPLHF; cdr3_nt: TGTGCCAGCAGCTTGGGGCAGGGAAGAACACCCCTCCACTTT
j_call: TRBJ1-3; d_call: -; v_call: TRBV28; cdr3_length: 14; clone_size: -; cdr3_aa: CASSPTSTRDTIYF; cdr3_nt: TGTGCCAGCAGCCCGACATCGACCAGGGACACCATATATTTT
j_call: TRBJ2-3; d_call: -; v_call: TRBV5-5; cdr3_length: 11; clone_size: once; cdr3_aa: CASSRLDTQYF; cdr3_nt: TGTGCCAGCAGCAGATTAGATACGCAGTATTTT
j_call: TRBJ2-3; d_call: TRBD1; v_call: TRBV9; cdr3_length: 15; clone_size: -; cdr3_aa: CASSAGDRVLDTQYF; cdr3_nt: TGTGCCAGCAGCGCGGGGGACAGGGTGTTGGATACGCAGTATTTT
j_call: TRBJ2-7; d_call: TRBD1; v_call: TRBV28; cdr3_length: 16; clone_size: -; cdr3_aa: CASSLGQGSFSYEQYF; cdr3_nt: TGTGCCAGCAGTTTAGGACAGGGGTCCTTTTCCTACGAGCAGTACTTC
j_call: TRBJ2-3; d_call: TRBD2; v_call: TRBV29-1; cdr3_length: 14; clone_size: -; cdr3_aa: CSVPEAGGTDTQYF; cdr3_nt: TGCAGCGTCCCTGAAGCGGGGGGCACAGATACGCAGTATTTT
j_call: TRBJ2-2; d_call: -; v_call: TRBV28; cdr3_length: 15; clone_size: -; cdr3_aa: CASSQGGTNTGELFF; cdr3_nt: TGTGCCAGCAGCCAAGGGGGGACCAACACCGGGGAGCTGTTTTTT
j_call: TRBJ2-7; d_call: -; v_call: TRBV6-6; cdr3_length: 13; clone_size: -; cdr3_aa: CASSFSVNYEQYF; cdr3_nt: TGTGCCAGCAGTTTTAGTGTCAACTACGAGCAGTACTTC
j_call: TRBJ2-3; d_call: -; v_call: TRBV4-1; cdr3_length: 15; clone_size: once; cdr3_aa: CASSSLGASTDTQYF; cdr3_nt: TGCGCCAGCAGCTCCCTCGGGGCTAGCACAGATACGCAGTATTTT
j_call: TRBJ2-3; d_call: -; v_call: TRBV7-9; cdr3_length: 14; clone_size: -; cdr3_aa: CASSLGRPTDTQYF; cdr3_nt: TGTGCCAGCAGCTTAGGGCGGCCCACAGATACGCAGTATTTT
j_call: TRBJ2-4; d_call: -; v_call: TRBV4-3; cdr3_length: 16; clone_size: -; cdr3_aa: CASSQDHDSSKNIQYF; cdr3_nt: TGCGCCAGCAGCCAAGACCATGACAGCTCCAAAAACATTCAGTACTTC